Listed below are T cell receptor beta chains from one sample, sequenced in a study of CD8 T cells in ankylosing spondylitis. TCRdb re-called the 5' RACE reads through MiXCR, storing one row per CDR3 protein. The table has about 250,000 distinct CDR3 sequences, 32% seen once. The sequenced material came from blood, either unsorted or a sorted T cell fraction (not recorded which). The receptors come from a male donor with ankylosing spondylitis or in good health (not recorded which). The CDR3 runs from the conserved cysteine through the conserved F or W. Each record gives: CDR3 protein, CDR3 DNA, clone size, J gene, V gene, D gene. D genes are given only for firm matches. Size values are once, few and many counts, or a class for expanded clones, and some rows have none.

CDR3: CASSSQGIEQFF
DNA: TGCGCCAGCAGCTCGCAGGGAATTGAGCAGTTCTTC
size: .
J: TRBJ2-1
V: TRBV5-1
D: .

CDR3: CSARGQPTMNTEAFF
DNA: TGCAGTGCCAGGGGACAGCCAACAATGAACACTGAAGCTTTCTTT
size: few
J: TRBJ1-1
V: TRBV20-1
D: TRBD1

CDR3: CASSLVAHEQFF
DNA: TGTGCCAGCAGCTTAGTGGCTCATGAGCAGTTCTTC
size: few
J: TRBJ2-1
V: TRBV5-6
D: .

CDR3: CASTLGTGRYTDTQYF
DNA: TGTGCCAGCACCCTGGGAACCGGGAGGTACACAGATACGCAGTATTTT
size: .
J: TRBJ2-3
V: TRBV12-3/TRBV12-4
D: TRBD2

CDR3: CSASFPLEIRDYGYTF
DNA: TGCAGTGCTAGTTTCCCCTTGGAAATCAGGGACTATGGCTACACCTTC
size: .
J: TRBJ1-2
V: TRBV20-1
D: .

CDR3: CASSFRATSGGAAEQFF
DNA: TGTGCCAGCAGCTTTCGCGCAACCAGCGGGGGGGCGGCTGAGCAGTTCTTC
size: .
J: TRBJ2-1
V: TRBV7-6
D: TRBD2

CDR3: CSAAGTGNWNEQFF
DNA: TGCAGCGCAGCCGGGACAGGGAATTGGAATGAGCAGTTCTTC
size: few
J: TRBJ2-1
V: TRBV29-1
D: TRBD1

CDR3: CASGKQLVGTGELFF
DNA: TGTGCCAGCGGGAAGCAGCTGGTAGGGACCGGGGAGCTGTTTTTT
size: .
J: TRBJ2-2
V: TRBV12-3/TRBV12-4
D: .

CDR3: CASSYGTGGEYEQYF
DNA: TGTGCCAGCAGTTACGGGACAGGGGGCGAGTACGAGCAGTACTTC
size: few
J: TRBJ2-7
V: TRBV6-5
D: TRBD1

CDR3: CASSTTTRYYEQYF
DNA: TGTGCCAGCAGCACGACAACCCGCTACTACGAGCAGTACTTC
size: few
J: TRBJ2-7
V: TRBV7-9
D: .

CDR3: CATSRDWGIQETQYF
DNA: TGTGCCACCAGCAGAGATTGGGGGATCCAAGAGACCCAGTACTTC
size: .
J: TRBJ2-5
V: TRBV15
D: .

CDR3: CARILTGEVTGELFF
DNA: TGTGCCAGGATATTGACAGGGGAGGTCACCGGGGAGCTGTTTTTT
size: few
J: TRBJ2-2
V: TRBV27
D: TRBD1

CDR3: CSVERLAGGPYEQFF
DNA: TGCAGCGTTGAAAGACTAGCGGGGGGGCCTTATGAGCAGTTCTTC
size: few
J: TRBJ2-1
V: TRBV29-1
D: TRBD2

CDR3: CASSLLGGNEQFF
DNA: TGTGCCAGCAGCCTATTGGGTGGGAATGAGCAGTTCTTC
size: .
J: TRBJ2-1
V: TRBV7-9
D: .

CDR3: CASSLNRDRSYEQYF
DNA: TGTGCCAGCAGCCTCAACCGGGACAGATCCTACGAGCAGTACTTC
size: few
J: TRBJ2-7
V: TRBV6-1
D: TRBD1

CDR3: CASSHSPGQEETQYF
DNA: TGTGCCAGCAGCCACAGTCCGGGACAGGAAGAGACCCAGTACTTC
size: .
J: TRBJ2-5
V: TRBV9
D: TRBD1

CDR3: CASSPPSNEQFF
DNA: TGTGCCAGCAGCCCCCCGTCAAATGAGCAGTTCTTC
size: .
J: TRBJ2-1
V: TRBV7-2
D: .

CDR3: CSASWGQAQETQYF
DNA: TGCAGTGCCAGCTGGGGACAGGCCCAAGAGACCCAGTACTTC
size: .
J: TRBJ2-5
V: TRBV20-1
D: TRBD1

CDR3: CASSLVPWEQYF
DNA: TGTGCCAGCAGCTTAGTTCCATGGGAGCAGTACTTC
size: .
J: TRBJ2-7
V: TRBV7-9
D: .

CDR3: CSAYQASTGPYNSPLHF
DNA: TGCAGTGCCTACCAGGCGTCCACAGGGCCCTATAATTCACCCCTCCACTTT
size: few
J: TRBJ1-6
V: TRBV20-1
D: .

CDR3: CASSYSGVRDEQYF
DNA: TGTGCCAGCAGTTACTCGGGGGTTCGCGACGAGCAGTACTTC
size: .
J: TRBJ2-7
V: TRBV6-5
D: .

CDR3: CSASPRLAGDPYEQYF
DNA: TGCAGTGCGAGCCCCCGACTAGCGGGGGACCCCTACGAGCAGTACTTC
size: .
J: TRBJ2-7
V: TRBV20-1
D: TRBD2

CDR3: CSARIAVPRNTGELFF
DNA: TGCAGTGCTAGAATAGCTGTACCGAGGAACACCGGGGAGCTGTTTTTT
size: .
J: TRBJ2-2
V: TRBV20-1
D: .

CDR3: CASSSRDRWDEQFF
DNA: TGTGCCAGCAGTTCTCGGGACAGATGGGATGAGCAGTTCTTC
size: few
J: TRBJ2-1
V: TRBV27
D: TRBD1

CDR3: CSAEAKGNEQFF
DNA: TGCAGTGCCGAGGCGAAGGGAAATGAGCAGTTCTTC
size: few
J: TRBJ2-1
V: TRBV20-1
D: .

CDR3: CSARDPMSGRVEETQYF
DNA: TGCAGTGCTAGAGATCCCATGAGCGGCAGGGTGGAAGAGACCCAGTACTTC
size: .
J: TRBJ2-5
V: TRBV20-1
D: .

CDR3: CASSSPQGGRGNTIYF
DNA: TGTGCCAGCAGCTCCCCACAGGGGGGACGAGGAAACACCATATATTTT
size: .
J: TRBJ1-3
V: TRBV7-9
D: TRBD1

CDR3: CSATRTGGEQYF
DNA: TGCAGCGCCACAAGGACAGGGGGGGAGCAGTACTTC
size: .
J: TRBJ2-7
V: TRBV29-1
D: TRBD1

CDR3: CASSSSGGGNEQFF
DNA: TGTGCCAGCAGTTCGAGCGGGGGGGGGAATGAGCAGTTCTTC
size: few
J: TRBJ2-1
V: TRBV6-5
D: TRBD2

CDR3: CASRFSGGQETQYF
DNA: TGTGCCAGCAGATTTAGCGGGGGCCAAGAGACCCAGTACTTC
size: .
J: TRBJ2-5
V: TRBV12-3/TRBV12-4
D: TRBD2

CDR3: CAISDSAGGRTGELFF
DNA: TGTGCCATCAGTGATTCTGCGGGGGGGCGTACCGGGGAGCTGTTTTTT
size: .
J: TRBJ2-2
V: TRBV10-3
D: TRBD2

CDR3: CSVAPAGDHNEQFF
DNA: TGCAGCGTTGCGCCAGCGGGGGACCACAATGAGCAGTTCTTC
size: many
J: TRBJ2-1
V: TRBV29-1
D: TRBD2

CDR3: CASSHLGQGTGELFF
DNA: TGCGCCAGCAGCCACTTGGGACAGGGGACCGGGGAGCTGTTTTTT
size: .
J: TRBJ2-2
V: TRBV4-1
D: TRBD1